The rows below give T cell receptor beta chains drawn from one sample of a study of cytomegalovirus exposure and HLA in healthy donors. TCRdb's table, derived via immunoSEQ multiplex PCR, lists solely in-frame clones and lacks some. The sample has about 64,000 clones, 92% seen once; the top ten hold about 1.2%. Sequencing input: PBMCs. The receptors originated from a woman aged 18-29 years in good health and CMV-seronegative. Each CDR3 is given with its conserved first and last residue. The D gene is left open where the match is weak. Some rows mark clone size as missing; the rest say once, few, many or name a class of expanded clone.

>TRBJ2-1|TRBD2|TRBV15|NA
CATSREAGGYNEQFF
TGTGCCACCAGCAGAGAAGCGGGAGGGTACAATGAGCAGTTCTTC
>TRBJ2-1|NA|TRBV5-6|once
CASSGGAASGPYNEQFF
TGTGCCAGCAGCGGGGGGGCGGCCAGCGGCCCTTACAATGAGCAGTTCTTC
>TRBJ2-1|TRBD1|TRBV28|NA
CASSGTGRGQFF
TGTGCCAGCAGTGGGACAGGCAGGGGGCAGTTCTTC
>TRBJ1-2|NA|TRBV15|NA
CATSRHLVRGAANYGYTF
TGTGCCACCAGCAGGCACCTGGTCCGGGGGGCCGCTAACTATGGCTACACCTTC
>TRBJ2-2|NA|TRBV5-1|NA
CASRPASGAGELFF
TGCGCCAGCAGACCTGCTTCCGGGGCCGGGGAGCTGTTTTTT
>TRBJ2-1|NA|TRBV5-6|NA
CATTAGALGLEQFF
TGTGCCACCACGGCTGGGGCGTTAGGGCTTGAGCAGTTCTTC
>TRBJ2-2|TRBD2|TRBV9|NA
CASSDPAREARSGELFF
TGTGCCAGCAGCGACCCTGCGCGGGAGGCCAGGTCCGGGGAGCTGTTTTTT
>TRBJ2-3|NA|TRBV2|NA
CASSIPPGGEVYDTQYF
TGTGCCAGCAGTATACCCCCGGGTGGGGAGGTTTATGATACGCAGTATTTT
>TRBJ1-5|NA|TRBV28|NA
CASSLDSNQPQHF
TGTGCCAGCAGCCTAGACTCCAATCAGCCCCAGCATTTT
>TRBJ2-7|TRBD1|TRBV4-2|NA
CASSQRGRGQAESEQYF
TGTGCCAGCAGCCAGAGGGGCAGGGGACAGGCGGAAAGCGAGCAGTACTTC
>TRBJ1-2|NA|TRBV2|few
CASSSRGSGYTF
TGTGCCAGCAGTTCGCGGGGGTCTGGCTACACCTTC
>TRBJ1-1|NA|TRBV11-2|NA
CASSLEREARTEAFF
TGTGCCAGCAGCTTAGAGAGGGAGGCTCGGACTGAAGCTTTCTTT
>TRBJ1-2|TRBD1|TRBV2|NA
CATGGTDAYGYTF
TGTGCCACCGGAGGGACAGACGCCTATGGCTACACCTTC
>TRBJ2-7|NA|TRBV19|once
CASSSRDSFSYEQYF
TGTGCCAGTTCTTCCCGGGACTCGTTCTCCTACGAGCAGTACTTC
>TRBJ1-4|NA|TRBV28|once
CASSLSRGREKLFF
TGTGCCAGCAGTTTATCCAGGGGTCGCGAAAAACTGTTTTTT
>TRBJ1-2|TRBD1|TRBV28|NA
CASSFHAQATGAANYGYTF
TGTGCCAGCAGTTTTCACGCTCAAGCGACAGGGGCAGCTAACTATGGCTACACCTTC
>TRBJ1-4|NA|TRBV28|NA
CASSPPGDNEKLFF
TGTGCCAGCAGCCCCCCAGGGGATAATGAAAAACTGTTTTTT
>TRBJ1-1|NA|TRBV6-6|once
CASRPGGNTEAFF
TGTGCCAGCAGGCCCGGGGGGAACACTGAAGCTTTCTTT